This T cell receptor (beta chain) comes out of a study of blood T cell repertoires in COVID-19. About the research overall: Both acute and convalescent COVID-19 samples were obtained from the United States, Italy and Spain. T cells, B-cell-depleted T cells, or PBMCs provided the cDNA or gDNA that served as material.

Some clones are missing from TCRdb's copy, which holds only in-frame ones; the method was immunoSEQ multiplex PCR. The sample carries some 70,000 clones, approximately 90% recorded once. V was clipped by 0 bases and J by 6 bases; unmatched bases: 5. This CDR3 comprises 15 residues. Germline V gene sequence: CDR1 MNHEY, CDR2 SVGEGT. The clonotype originates from a man aged 25-45 years with acute or convalescent COVID-19. The material sequenced was peripheral blood. The chain combines TRBV6-2 or TRBV6-3 with TRBJ2-7; 10 nucleotides align to TRBD2. The CDR3 nucleotides read TGTGCCAGCAGTTACTCCCCAGCGGGAGGGCTCGAGCAGTACTTC. Protein: CASSYSPAGGLEQYF.